This T cell receptor beta chain emerged from a study of T cells in Graves' hyperthyroidism and ophthalmopathy. This clonotype has at least ten counts. Germline V gene data show CDR1 as SNHLY and CDR2 as FYNNEI. The germline V and J ends were trimmed by 6 bases and 2 bases, with 14 bases remaining between them. The CDR3 is 16 amino acids. Amplification yielded TCR beta CDR3 regions, with RNA transcripts as the source. Researchers ran a first-round RT-PCR on the TCR CDR3 using the HTBI primer set. TCRdb redid the calling of the multiplex PCR reads with MiXCR, one entry per CDR3 protein. The data contain about 550,000 distinct CDR3 sequences, under 25% of them singletons.

This clonotype was sampled from a man between 18 and 35 years old with Graves' hyperthyroidism. The sample taken for sequencing was blood. The chain recombines TRBV2 with TRBJ2-6, with TRBD1 as a possible D gene (5 bases). The CDR3 here is CASRSPRVAGANVLTF. CDR3 sequence (DNA): TGTGCCAGCAGATCTCCCAGGGTCGCTGGGGCCAACGTCCTGACTTTC. The entire variable domain, with the rest obtained from reference TRBV2 and TRBJ2-6, is as follows: EPEVTQTPSHQVTQMGQEVILRCVPISNHLYFYWYRQILGQKVEFLVSFYNNEISEKSEIFDDQFSVERPDGSNFTLKIRSTKLEDSAMYFCASRSPRVAGANVLTFGAGSRLTVL.